This passage covers 17 T cell receptor beta chains from one sample sequenced in a study of OX40 agonist ivuxolimab in advanced cancers. Sequencing was performed with immunoSEQ multiplex PCR; in TCRdb, only in-frame clones are kept and a portion is missing. The sample lists about 43,000 clones; about 94% were seen once. The sequencing used CD4+ or CD8+ T cells sorted from blood, collected in a trial of the OX40 agonist ivuxolimab. These receptors came from an adult with an advanced solid tumor such as melanoma, head and neck, liver or kidney cancer.

The chain combines TRBV6-1 with TRBJ1-1; no definite D call. The V end was cut by 1 base, the J end by 0 bases, with 18 bases between. This CDR3 region has 18 residues. Looked up from germline, CDR1 is MNHNS and CDR2 is SASEGT. The CDR3 bases are TGTGCCAGCAGTGAAGTGGGGTGGATCATAAGGCTGAACACTGAAGCTTTCTTT. As protein: CASSEVGWIIRLNTEAFF.

CDR3 loop: CASKGEGREQYF. The CDR3 nucleotides are TGTGCCAGTAAAGGTGAGGGTCGCGAGCAGTACTTC. V usage is TRBV19 and J usage is TRBJ2-7; tentative D call: TRBD2 (5 bases). The V end was cut by 7 bases, the J end by 6 bases, with 13 bases between. CDR3 length: 12 residues. The germline gives CDR1 LNHDA, CDR2 SQIVND (reference sequence).

The genes are TRBV2 and TRBJ2-3; a possible D gene is TRBD2 (6 bases). The CDR3 covers 15 residues. Germline V gene sequence: CDR1 SNHLY, CDR2 FYNNEI. Trimming took off 10 bases at V and 2 bases at J, with 19 bases between the two ends. The CDR3 reads CAIDTREYNTDTQYF. Here the CDR3 DNA reads TGTGCCATCGATACACGGGAGTATAACACAGATACGCAGTATTTT.

This chain connects TRBV11-2 to TRBJ2-3; the match to TRBD2 covers 8 bases. The CDR3 sequence is 15 residues long. With V trimmed by 3 bases and J by 4 bases, 6 bases remained unmatched. Germline loops: CDR1 SGHAT, CDR2 FQNNGV. CDR3 DNA: TGTGCCAGCAGCTTCACAGCGGGAGAAGCAGATACGCAGTATTTT. Residues: CASSFTAGEADTQYF.

Turning to this clone: The sample carries other DNA sequences with the same CDR3. The V gene is TRBV27, the J gene TRBJ2-7; no reliable D call. This CDR3 contains 13 residues. Germline-derived CDR1 and CDR2 are MNHEY and SMNVEV (reference sequence). Between the trimmed V and J ends, which lost 3 bases and 0 bases, there was a span of 6 bases. The CDR3 DNA follows: TGTGCCAGCAGTTTTCCAGGCTCCTACGAGCAGTACTTC. Translating gives CASSFPGSYEQYF.

The chain links TRBV30 to TRBJ2-1; TRBD2 matches at 11 bases. CDR1 is GTSNPN, CDR2 SVGIG, per germline (reference sequence). With V trimmed by 6 bases and J by 3 bases, 4 bases remained unmatched. This CDR3 is built from 14 residues. CDR3 DNA: TGTGCCTGCCCCGGGACTAGCGGCTACAATGAGCAGTTCTTC. Residues: CACPGTSGYNEQFF.

This chain uses TRBV28 with TRBJ2-5, with TRBD2 identical over 11 bases. Per the germline V gene, CDR1 is MDHEN and CDR2 is SYDVKM. Trimming took 5 bases from V and 4 from J; bases not matched to a gene: 9. This CDR3 comprises 16 residues. Written as DNA, the CDR3 is TGTGCCAGCAGTACCTCACTAGCGGGAGCCCCAGAGACCCAGTACTTC. Translated, it gives CASSTSLAGAPETQYF.

V usage is TRBV7-2 and J usage is TRBJ2-7; TRBD1 matches 12 bases. The CDR3 consists of 16 residues. After removal of 1 base from V and 6 bases from J, the junction contained 7 bases not matched to a gene. CDR1 is SGHTA and CDR2 is FQGNSA in the germline V gene. For the CDR3, the DNA is TGTGCCAGCAGCTTAGAGCCGGGACAGGGGGCATTCGAGCAGTACTTC. Its translation: CASSLEPGQGAFEQYF.

This chain joins TRBV27 and TRBJ1-2, with a possible D match to TRBD1 (6 bases). V was cut by 6 bases and J by 7 bases, with 15 bases left in between. The V gene's germline CDR1 is MNHEY and CDR2 SMNVEV (reference sequence). This CDR3 has 13 residues. The CDR3 protein is CASSLTGFGGYTF. The CDR3 nucleotides read TGTGCCAGCAGCCTCACAGGGTTTGGTGGCTACACCTTC.

This clone was seen just once. The V gene is TRBV27, the J gene TRBJ1-2; D is unclear. Trimming stripped 7 bases from V and 0 bases from J, with 12 bases between. CDR1 MNHEY and CDR2 SMNVEV come from the germline V gene (reference sequence). This CDR3 spans 14 amino acids. CDR3 sequence reads: CASTTAGSNYGYTF. In DNA, the CDR3 is TGTGCCAGCACCACAGCAGGTTCTAACTATGGCTACACCTTC.

V usage is TRBV19 and J usage is TRBJ1-1; D is ambiguous. This CDR3 comprises 10 residues. CDR1 and CDR2 (germline): LNHDA, SQIVND (reference sequence). Trimming took off 9 bases at V and 6 bases at J, with 8 bases between the two ends. CDR3 protein: CASGAPEAFF. CDR3 DNA sequence: TGTGCCAGCGGAGCCCCTGAAGCTTTCTTT.

This clone was found a few times. The chain employs TRBV7-2 and TRBJ2-1, with 9 nucleotides matching TRBD2. Germline CDR1 and CDR2: SGHTA and FQGNSA. V lost 4 bases, J lost 12 bases, and 7 bases stayed unmatched. This CDR3 is built from 13 residues. The CDR3 region has the DNA TGTGCCAGCAGCTCCCGAAGGACTAGCGCGCAGTTCTTC. Encoded protein: CASSSRRTSAQFF. Based on the CDR3 plus reference TRBV7-2 and TRBJ2-1, the full variable domain is GAGVSQSPSNKVTEKGKDVELRCDPISGHTALYWYRQSLGQGLEFLIYFQGNSAPDKSGLPSDRFSAERTGGSVSTLTIQRTQQEDSAVYLCASSSRRTSAQFFGPGTRLTVL.

The chain combines TRBV27 with TRBJ2-5; the D gene could be TRBD1 or TRBD2 (5 bases each). The germline V and J ends were trimmed by 0 bases and 2 bases, with 16 bases remaining between them. Germline V gene data show CDR1 as MNHEY and CDR2 as SMNVEV (reference sequence). The CDR3 spans 17 residues. The CDR3 sequence is CASSLSWDGWGQETQYF. The CDR3, as DNA: TGTGCCAGCAGTTTATCGTGGGATGGGTGGGGGCAAGAGACCCAGTACTTC.

The chain recombines TRBV4-2 with TRBJ1-1, with D hard to call. Germline lookup yields CDR1 LGHNA and CDR2 YNFKEQ. The CDR3 extends over 12 amino acids. Trimming shortened V by 3 bases and J by 0 bases, and 2 bases separated the two germline ends. The CDR3 here is CASSHMNTEAFF. The DNA for the CDR3 is TGTGCCAGCAGCCACATGAACACTGAAGCTTTCTTT.

The chain carries TRBV5-5 and TRBJ2-1, with 9 bases aligning to TRBD1. The V and J ends lost 4 bases and 2 bases, in that order; junction bases with no gene match: 4. The CDR3 contains 15 residues. Germline V CDR1 and CDR2: SGHKS, YYEKEE (reference sequence). DNA of the CDR3: TGTGCCAGCAGCCCTACAGGGGGCGCCTACAATGAGCAGTTCTTC. Protein product: CASSPTGGAYNEQFF.

This chain joins TRBV6-6 and TRBJ2-7; 8 nucleotides agree with TRBD1. Germline V gene sequence: CDR1 MNHNY, CDR2 SVGAGI (reference sequence). J lost 5 bases, V lost 4 bases, and 13 bases had no gene match. This CDR3 spans 16 amino acids. The CDR3 region has the DNA TGTGCCAGCAGTTCCTATCGTGCAGGGGGCAACGACGAGCAGTACTTC. Its protein product is CASSSYRAGGNDEQYF.

The J gene is TRBJ1-2, the V gene TRBV7-9, with D unresolved. Germline loops: CDR1 SEHNR, CDR2 FQNEAQ (reference sequence). The CDR3 is 13 amino acids. The V and J ends lost 5 bases and 0 bases respectively, with 7 bases between them. The CDR3 here is CASSPLPNYGYTF. In DNA, the CDR3 is TGTGCCAGCAGCCCCCTGCCTAACTATGGCTACACCTTC.